This T cell receptor beta chain comes out of a study of OX40 agonist ivuxolimab in advanced cancers. Study summary: Having had anti-PD-1, anti-PD-L1 or anti-CTLA-4 therapy before was allowed, and more than 35% had some.

Findings and limits, study-wide: Several nonresponders also turned out to have low normalized T-cell clonal expansion. Among the lowest peripheral clonal expansion occurred in 0.1-3.0 mg/kg partial responders.

Generated by immunoSEQ multiplex PCR, the TCRdb table keeps only in-frame clones and is missing some. The profile shows tens of thousands of clones, roughly 80% of them singletons. Sample share makes this clone medium-sized. Its antigen is as yet unknown. Within the sample, other DNA sequences also encode this same CDR3. The V end lost 10 bases, the J end lost 7 bases, and 11 bases lay between the germline ends. The germline CDR1 and CDR2 sequences are MNHNY and SVGAGI (reference sequence). CDR3 length: 11 amino acids. The receptor comes from an adult with an advanced solid tumor such as melanoma, head and neck, liver or kidney cancer. The chain combines TRBV6-6 with TRBJ2-1, with D possibly matching TRBD2 (5 bases). The sequencing used CD4+ or CD8+ T cells sorted from blood, collected in a trial of the OX40 agonist ivuxolimab. In nucleotides, the CDR3 is TGTGCCACCGGACTTTCTAATGAGCAGTTCTTC. It codes for CATGLSNEQFF.